This TCR beta chain stems from a study of beta chain features in type 1 diabetes. At the level of the study: The number of sorted cells examined across all samples was some 99 million.

Notes on the study in general: TCRB CDR3s were moderately but significantly shorter in Type 1 diabetes patients in all four CD4+ subsets.

Every bit of the isolated RNA underwent reverse transcription, so sequencing read expressed TCRB transcripts. Approximately 1 million reads, on average, were obtained from stem cell-like memory T cell samples. Data came from immunoSEQ multiplex PCR; TCRdb stores just in-frame clones and leaves some out. The sample records 50,000 or so clones, roughly 40% being singletons. The CDR3 sequence is 15 residues long. The germline CDR1 and CDR2 sequences are SGDLS and YYNGEE. Trimming pared 2 bases from V and 4 bases from J, leaving 13 bases between. With regard to this clone: Its antigen is not known.

The origin of this receptor is a man aged 30 to 45 with type 1 diabetes. The specimen was stem cell memory CD4+ T cells from blood. The V gene is TRBV9, the J gene TRBJ2-1; TRBD1 might be the D (6 bases). The CDR3 DNA follows: TGTGCCAGCAGCGTTCGGGACGGACAGTACAATGAGCAGTTCTTC. Translation: CASSVRDGQYNEQFF.